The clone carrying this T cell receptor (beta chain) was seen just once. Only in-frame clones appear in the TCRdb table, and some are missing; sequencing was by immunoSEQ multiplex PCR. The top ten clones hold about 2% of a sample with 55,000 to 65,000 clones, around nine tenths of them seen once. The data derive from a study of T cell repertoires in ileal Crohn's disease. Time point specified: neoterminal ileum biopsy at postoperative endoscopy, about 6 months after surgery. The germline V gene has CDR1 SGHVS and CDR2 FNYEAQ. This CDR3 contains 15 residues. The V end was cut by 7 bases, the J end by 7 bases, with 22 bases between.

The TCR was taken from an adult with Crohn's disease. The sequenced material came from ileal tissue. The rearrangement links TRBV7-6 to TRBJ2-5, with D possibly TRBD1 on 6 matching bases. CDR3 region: CASTTVGAALGTQYF. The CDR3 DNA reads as TGTGCCAGCACCACGGTGGGGGCAGCTCTGGGGACCCAGTACTTC.